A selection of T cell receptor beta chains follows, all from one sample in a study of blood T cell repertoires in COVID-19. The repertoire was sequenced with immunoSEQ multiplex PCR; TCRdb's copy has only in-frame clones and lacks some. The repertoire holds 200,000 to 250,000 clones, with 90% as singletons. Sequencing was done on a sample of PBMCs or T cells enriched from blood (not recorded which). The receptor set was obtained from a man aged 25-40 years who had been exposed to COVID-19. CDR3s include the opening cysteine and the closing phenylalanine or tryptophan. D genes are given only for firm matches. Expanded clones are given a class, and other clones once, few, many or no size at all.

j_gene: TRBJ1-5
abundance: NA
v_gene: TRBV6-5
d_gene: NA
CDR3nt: TGTGCCAGCGGAGGAGTAAACAATCAGCCCCAGCATTTT
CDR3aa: CASGGVNNQPQHF

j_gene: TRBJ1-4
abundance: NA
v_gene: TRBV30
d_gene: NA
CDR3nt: TGTGCCTGGAATCATCGGGCAACTAATGAAAAACTGTTTTTT
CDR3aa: CAWNHRATNEKLFF

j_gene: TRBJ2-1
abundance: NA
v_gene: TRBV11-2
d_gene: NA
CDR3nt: TGTGCCAGCAGCCCCCGGACAGACTACAATGAGCAGTTCTTC
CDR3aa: CASSPRTDYNEQFF

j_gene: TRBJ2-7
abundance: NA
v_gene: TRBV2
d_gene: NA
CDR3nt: TGTGCCAGCATAAACATAGACAGGTTTCTCCACGAGCAGTACTTC
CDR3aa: CASINIDRFLHEQYF

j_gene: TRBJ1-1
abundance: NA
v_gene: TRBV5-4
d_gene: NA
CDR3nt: TGTGCCAGCAGCTTCTTGAACACTGAAGCTTTCTTT
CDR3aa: CASSFLNTEAFF

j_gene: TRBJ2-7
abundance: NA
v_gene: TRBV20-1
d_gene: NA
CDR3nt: TGCAGTGCTAGTGGGAGGTGGCAACCCTCCTACGAGCAGTACTTC
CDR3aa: CSASGRWQPSYEQYF

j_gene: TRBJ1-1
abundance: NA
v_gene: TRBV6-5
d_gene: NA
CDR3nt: TGTGCCACCGGGGGGCGGGGGGACACTGAAGCTTTCTTT
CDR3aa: CATGGRGDTEAFF

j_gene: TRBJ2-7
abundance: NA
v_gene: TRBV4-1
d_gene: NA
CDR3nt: TGCGCCAGCAGCCCTGGACAGTACTCCTACGAGCAGTACTTC
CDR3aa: CASSPGQYSYEQYF

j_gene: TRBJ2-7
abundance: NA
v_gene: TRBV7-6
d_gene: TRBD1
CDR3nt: TGTGCCAGCAGCTTACGATTGGCCAGACAGGGGGCATACGAGCAGTACTTC
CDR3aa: CASSLRLARQGAYEQYF

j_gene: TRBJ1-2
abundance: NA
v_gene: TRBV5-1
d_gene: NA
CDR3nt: TGCGCCAGCAGCTTGGTGATGGGAGGGGTGAACTATGGCTACACCTTC
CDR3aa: CASSLVMGGVNYGYTF

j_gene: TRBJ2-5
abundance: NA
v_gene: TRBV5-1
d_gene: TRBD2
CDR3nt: TGCGCCAGCAGCTCGATACAAACTAGCGGGGGACAAGAGACCCAGTACTTC
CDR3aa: CASSSIQTSGGQETQYF

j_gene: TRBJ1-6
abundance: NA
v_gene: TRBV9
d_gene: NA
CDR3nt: TGTGCCAGCAGCGTAGAGCACAGCCTAAGGGGAAATTCACCCCTCCACTTT
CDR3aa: CASSVEHSLRGNSPLHF

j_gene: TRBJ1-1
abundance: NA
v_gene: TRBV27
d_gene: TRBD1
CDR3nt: TGTGCCAGCAGTTACGGGACAGCGAACACTGAAGCTTTCTTT
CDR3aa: CASSYGTANTEAFF

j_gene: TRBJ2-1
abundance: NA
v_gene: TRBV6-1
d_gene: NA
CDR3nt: TGTGCCAGCAGTGAAGCACTGGGGGCCAATGAGCAGTTCTTC
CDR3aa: CASSEALGANEQFF

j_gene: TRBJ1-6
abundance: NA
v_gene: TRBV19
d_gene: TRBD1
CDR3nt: TGTGCCAGTAGCCGGGACAGGGGAAATTCACCCCTCCACTTT
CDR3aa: CASSRDRGNSPLHF

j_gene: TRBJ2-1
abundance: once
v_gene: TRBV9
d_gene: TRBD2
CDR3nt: TGTGCCAGCAGCGGTTCTAGCGGGGGGGCTCTTGAGCAGTTCTTC
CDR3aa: CASSGSSGGALEQFF

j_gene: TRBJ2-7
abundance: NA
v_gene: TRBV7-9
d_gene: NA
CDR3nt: TGTGCCAGCAGCCCTGGGCCCCGCTACGAGCAGTACTTC
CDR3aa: CASSPGPRYEQYF

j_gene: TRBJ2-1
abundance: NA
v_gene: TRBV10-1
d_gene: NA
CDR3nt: TGCGCCAGCAGTTTAAATGAGCAGTTCTTC
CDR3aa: CASSLNEQFF

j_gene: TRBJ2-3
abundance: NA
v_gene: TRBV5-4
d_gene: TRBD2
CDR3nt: TGTGCCAGCAGCTACCGACTAGCGGGGGGCACAGATACGCAGTATTTT
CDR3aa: CASSYRLAGGTDTQYF

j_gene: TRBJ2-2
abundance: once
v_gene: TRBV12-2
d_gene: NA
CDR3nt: TGTGCAAGTCGCTTAGACGAGGGGGCGGACACCGGGGAGCTGTTTTTT
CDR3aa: CASRLDEGADTGELFF

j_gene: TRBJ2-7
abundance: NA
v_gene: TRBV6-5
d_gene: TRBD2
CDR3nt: TGTGCCAGCAAGGAAATAGCGGGACCTTACGAGCAGTACTTC
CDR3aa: CASKEIAGPYEQYF

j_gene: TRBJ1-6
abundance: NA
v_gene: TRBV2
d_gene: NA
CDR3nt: TGTGCCAGCCAAGACAGGTTGGATTCACCCCTCCACTTT
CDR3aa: CASQDRLDSPLHF

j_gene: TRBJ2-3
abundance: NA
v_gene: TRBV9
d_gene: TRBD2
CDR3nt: TGTGCCAGCAGCACCAGTGCCACTAGCGGGGAGGGGGATACGCAGTATTTT
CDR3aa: CASSTSATSGEGDTQYF

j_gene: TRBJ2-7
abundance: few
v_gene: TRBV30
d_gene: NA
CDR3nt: TGTGCCTGGAGTGTGACAGTTCTCGAGCAGTACTTC
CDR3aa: CAWSVTVLEQYF

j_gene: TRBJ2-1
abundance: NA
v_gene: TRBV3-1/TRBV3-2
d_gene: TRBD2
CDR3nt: TGTGCCAGCAGCCAAGGACTAGCCCCCCTCTTC
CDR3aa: CASSQGLAPLF

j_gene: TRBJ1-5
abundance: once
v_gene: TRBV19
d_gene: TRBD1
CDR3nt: TGTGCCAGTAGTAGGACAGGGGATAGCAATCAGCCCCAGCATTTT
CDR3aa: CASSRTGDSNQPQHF

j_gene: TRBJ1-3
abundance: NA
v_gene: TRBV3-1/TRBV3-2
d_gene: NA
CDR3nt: TGTGCCAGCAGCTACCCTCATAGCTCTGGAAACACCATATATTTT
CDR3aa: CASSYPHSSGNTIYF

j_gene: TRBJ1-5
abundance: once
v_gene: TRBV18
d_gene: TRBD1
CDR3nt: TGTGCCAGCTCACCGGACAGGGATCATCAGCCCCAGCATTTT
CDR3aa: CASSPDRDHQPQHF

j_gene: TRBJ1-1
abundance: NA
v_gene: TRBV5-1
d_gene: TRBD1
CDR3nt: TGCGCCAGCAGTCGTGACAGGGTGGGCACTGAAGCTTTCTTT
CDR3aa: CASSRDRVGTEAFF

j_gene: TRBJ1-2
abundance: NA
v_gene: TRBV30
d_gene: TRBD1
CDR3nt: TGTGCCTGGAGTATAATGGGACAGGGAAGTGGCTACACCTTC
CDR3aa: CAWSIMGQGSGYTF

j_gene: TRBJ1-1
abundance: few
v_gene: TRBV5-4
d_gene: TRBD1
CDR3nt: TGTGCCAGCAGCCAGGACAGGGGCCACACTGAAGCTTTCTTT
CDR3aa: CASSQDRGHTEAFF

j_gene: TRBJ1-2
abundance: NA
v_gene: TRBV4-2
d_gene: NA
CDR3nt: TGTGCCAGCAGCCAAAACGGCGGAGTAGCTAACTATGGCTACACCTTC
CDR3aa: CASSQNGGVANYGYTF

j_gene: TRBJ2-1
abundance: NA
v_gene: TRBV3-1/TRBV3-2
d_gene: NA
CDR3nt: TGTGCCAGCAGCCAAGAACAGGGAGTGTACAATGAGCAGTTCTTC
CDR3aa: CASSQEQGVYNEQFF

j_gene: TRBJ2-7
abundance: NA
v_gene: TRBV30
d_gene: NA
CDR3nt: TGTGCCTGGCGAAGACTGCAGCAGTACTTC
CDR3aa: CAWRRLQQYF

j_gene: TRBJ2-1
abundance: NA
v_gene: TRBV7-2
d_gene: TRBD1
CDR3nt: TGTGCCAGCAGCTTTTTAACCGGGACAGGGGTCAATGAGCAGTTCTTC
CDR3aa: CASSFLTGTGVNEQFF

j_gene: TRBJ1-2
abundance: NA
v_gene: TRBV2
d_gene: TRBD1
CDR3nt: TGTGCCTCCAAACCCGGGACAGGGGGCGACTATGGCTACACCTTC
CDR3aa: CASKPGTGGDYGYTF

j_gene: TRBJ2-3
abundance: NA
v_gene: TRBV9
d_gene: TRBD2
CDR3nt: TGTGCCAGCAGCCCAAAGGCGGGGGGCACCTGGGATACGCAGTATTTT
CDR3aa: CASSPKAGGTWDTQYF

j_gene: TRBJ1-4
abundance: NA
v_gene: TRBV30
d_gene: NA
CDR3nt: TGTGCCTGGAGTCTCGGACAGATTAATGAAAAACTGTTTTTT
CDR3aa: CAWSLGQINEKLFF

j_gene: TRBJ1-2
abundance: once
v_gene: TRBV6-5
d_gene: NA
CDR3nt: TGTGCCAGCAGTCCCGAGAGTGGGACACACTATGGCTACACCTTC
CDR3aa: CASSPESGTHYGYTF

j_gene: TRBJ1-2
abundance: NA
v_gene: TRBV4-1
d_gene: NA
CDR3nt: TGCGCCAGCAGCCAACTTTCCGCGACTAACTATGGCTACACCTTT
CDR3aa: CASSQLSATNYGYTF

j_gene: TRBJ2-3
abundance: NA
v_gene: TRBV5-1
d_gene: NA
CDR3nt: TGCGCCAGCAGCTTGGGGGGGCAAAGCACAGATACGCAGTATTTT
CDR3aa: CASSLGGQSTDTQYF

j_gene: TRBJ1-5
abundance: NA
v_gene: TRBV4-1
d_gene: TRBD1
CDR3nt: TGCGCCAGCAGCTCACCGGGACAGGGGTTGAACAATCAGCCCCAGCATTTT
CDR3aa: CASSSPGQGLNNQPQHF

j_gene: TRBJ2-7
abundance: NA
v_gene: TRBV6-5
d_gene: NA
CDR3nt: TGTGCCACTCAAGCTAATCTTAAAGTTTTCGATGAGCAGTACTTC
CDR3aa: CATQANLKVFDEQYF

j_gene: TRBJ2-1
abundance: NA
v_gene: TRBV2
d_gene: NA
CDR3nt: TGTGCCAGCAGTGAACAGGGAATATACAATGAGCAGTTCTTC
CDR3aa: CASSEQGIYNEQFF